This paragraph covers one TCR beta chain sequence. The antigen is unknown. Its ends do not fully match the called genes, so a read error is possible. The CDR3 has 13 residues. CDR1 is SGHRS and CDR2 is YFSETQ in the germline V gene. This record comes from a study of cytomegalovirus exposure and HLA in healthy donors. Study-level results: Most TCR beta V segments were productive about 90% or about 30% of the time in an earlier analysis. In vitro checks showed that a few CMV-associated chains really do target CMV antigens.

The PCR used 60 Vbeta and 13 Jbeta primers. Profiled with immunoSEQ multiplex PCR; TCRdb holds only in-frame clones, not every one. Among about 160,000 clones listed, 65% to 85% were seen once. J is TRBJ2-7 and V is TRBV5-1; possible D gene TRBD1, 5 bases. The sequence derives from a woman aged 40 to 49 in good health and CMV-seropositive. Sequences were obtained from PBMCs. The DNA of the CDR3 is TGCGCCAGCAGCTTAAGACAGTACACCGAGGAGTACTTC. Protein product: CASSLRQYTEEYF.